This T cell receptor beta chain comes out of a study of cytomegalovirus exposure and HLA in healthy donors. This clone occurred once. PCR amplification relied on 60 Vbeta primers (plus 13 Jbeta primers). Repertoires were generated with immunoSEQ multiplex PCR, while TCRdb's copy carries only in-frame clones and drops some. Of 90,000 to 110,000 clones listed, 83% were seen once; the top ten hold approximately 6.1%. Donors counted as nominally healthy when sampled, yet unrecorded immune exposures were likely. CDR1 is SGDLS, CDR2 YYNGEE, per germline. CDR3 length: 18 residues. Trimming removed 5 bases from V and 0 bases from J; junction bases left unmatched: 16.

The sample taken for sequencing was PBMCs. This clonotype was obtained from a man aged 18 to 30 in good health and CMV-seronegative. V usage is TRBV9 and J usage is TRBJ1-1; 7 positions agree with TRBD1. This chain's CDR3 is CASSGQLQGPNMNTEAFF. CDR3 coding DNA: TGTGCCAGCAGTGGTCAATTACAGGGGCCGAACATGAACACTGAAGCTTTCTTT. The whole variable domain, remainder taken from reference TRBV9 and TRBJ1-1, is DSGVTQTPKHLITATGQRVTLRCSPRSGDLSVYWYQQSLDQGLQFLIQYYNGEERAKGNILERFSAQQFPDLHSELNLSSLELGDSALYFCASSGQLQGPNMNTEAFFGQGTRLTVV.